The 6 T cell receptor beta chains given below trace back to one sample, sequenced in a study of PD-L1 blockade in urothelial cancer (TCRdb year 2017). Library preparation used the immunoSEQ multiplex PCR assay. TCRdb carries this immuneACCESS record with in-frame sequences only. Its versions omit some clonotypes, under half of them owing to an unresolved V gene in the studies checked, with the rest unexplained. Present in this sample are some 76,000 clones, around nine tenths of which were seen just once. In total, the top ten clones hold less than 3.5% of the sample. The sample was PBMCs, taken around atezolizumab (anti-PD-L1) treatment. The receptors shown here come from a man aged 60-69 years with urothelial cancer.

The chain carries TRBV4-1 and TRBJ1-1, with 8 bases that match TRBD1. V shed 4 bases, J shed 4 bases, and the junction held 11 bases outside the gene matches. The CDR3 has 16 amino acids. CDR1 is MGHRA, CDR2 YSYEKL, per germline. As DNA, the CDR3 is TGCGCCAGCAGCCGGGGGACAGGCAACTTGGGCACTGAAGCTTTCTTT. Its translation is CASSRGTGNLGTEAFF.

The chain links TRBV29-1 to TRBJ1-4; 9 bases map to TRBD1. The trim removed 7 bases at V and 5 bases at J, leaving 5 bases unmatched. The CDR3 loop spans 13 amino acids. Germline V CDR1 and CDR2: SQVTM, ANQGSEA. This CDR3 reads CSGGGQGNEKLFF. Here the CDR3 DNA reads TGCAGCGGGGGAGGACAGGGGAATGAAAAACTGTTTTTT.

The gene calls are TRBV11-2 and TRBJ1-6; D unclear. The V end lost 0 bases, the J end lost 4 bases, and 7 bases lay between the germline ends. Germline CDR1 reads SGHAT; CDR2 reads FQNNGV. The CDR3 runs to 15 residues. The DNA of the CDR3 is TGTGCCAGCAGCTTAGAAACACGATATAATTCACCCCTCCACTTT. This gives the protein CASSLETRYNSPLHF.

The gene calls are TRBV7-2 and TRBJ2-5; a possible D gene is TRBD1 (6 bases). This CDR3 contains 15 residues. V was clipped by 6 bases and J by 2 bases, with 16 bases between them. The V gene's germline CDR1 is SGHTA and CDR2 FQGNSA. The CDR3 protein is CASSHDRISQETQYF. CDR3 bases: TGTGCCAGCAGTCATGACAGGATCTCTCAAGAGACCCAGTACTTC.

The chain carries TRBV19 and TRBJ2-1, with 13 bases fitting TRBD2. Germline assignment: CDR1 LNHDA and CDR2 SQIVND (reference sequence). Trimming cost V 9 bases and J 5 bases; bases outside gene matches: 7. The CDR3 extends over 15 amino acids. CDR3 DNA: TGTGCCAGCGTCTCGGGACTAGCGGGGAACAATGAGCAGTTCTTC. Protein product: CASVSGLAGNNEQFF.

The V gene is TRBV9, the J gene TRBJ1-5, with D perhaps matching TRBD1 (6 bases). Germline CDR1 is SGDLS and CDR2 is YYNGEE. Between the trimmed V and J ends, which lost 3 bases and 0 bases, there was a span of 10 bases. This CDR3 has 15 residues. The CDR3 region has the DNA TGTGCCAGCAGCGGCCCAGGGGCTAGCAATCAGCCCCAGCATTTT. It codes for CASSGPGASNQPQHF.